What follows are 27 T cell receptor beta chains derived from one specimen sequenced in a study of cytomegalovirus exposure and HLA in healthy donors. The PCR had 60 Vbeta and 13 Jbeta primers. TCRdb's table, derived via immunoSEQ multiplex PCR, lists solely in-frame clones and lacks some. The sample includes fewer than 85,000 clones. The sample taken for sequencing was PBMCs. The receptor source for this set is a woman in her thirties or forties in good health and CMV-seropositive.

The chain has TRBV5-4 and TRBJ1-2; 7 bases align to TRBD1. The J segment lost 2 bases and the V segment lost 1 base, leaving 5 bases of the junction unmatched. Germline CDR1 reads SGHNT; CDR2 reads YYREEE (reference sequence). The length of the CDR3 is 15 residues. The CDR3 DNA reads TGTGCCAGCAGCTTGTCCACAGGGGTCAACTATGGCTACACCTTC. Its protein product is CASSLSTGVNYGYTF.

The chain joins TRBV5-4 to TRBJ2-5; D perhaps matches TRBD1 (7 bases). Deletions cut 1 base from V and 5 bases from J, with 15 bases between. This CDR3 contains 15 residues. Germline V gene lookup returns CDR1 SGHNT and CDR2 YYREEE (reference sequence). The CDR3 DNA is TGTGCCAGCAGCTTGTGGCAGGGGGGCCGGGAGACCCAGTACTTC. Translation gives CASSLWQGGRETQYF. Using reference TRBV5-4 and TRBJ2-5 for the parts outside the CDR3, the full variable domain is ETGVTQSPTHLIKTRGQQVTLRCSSQSGHNTVSWYQQALGQGPQFIFQYYREEENGRGNFPPRFSGLQFPNYSSELNVNALELDDSALYLCASSLWQGGRETQYFGPGTRLLVL.

The V and J genes are TRBV6-5 and TRBJ1-3, with D possibly TRBD1 on 5 matching bases. The CDR3 runs 15 residues. The germline V gene has CDR1 MNHEY and CDR2 SVGAGI. V shed 6 bases and J shed 2 bases, with 14 bases lying between them. CDR3 in DNA: TGTGCCAGCAGCACAGACAGTTTTCCTGGAAACACCATATATTTT. This sequence encodes CASSTDSFPGNTIYF.

The CDR3, as DNA: TGTGCCAGCAGTTTTAGCCGCTCTGGGGCCAACGTCCTGACTTTC. Residues: CASSFSRSGANVLTF. The rearrangement links TRBV6-5 to TRBJ2-6; no clear D. CDR1 is MNHEY and CDR2 is SVGAGI in the germline V gene. This CDR3 has 15 amino acids. V was cut by 4 bases and J by 0 bases, with 7 bases left in between.

The chain employs TRBV28 and TRBJ2-1, with 8 bases lining up with TRBD2. This CDR3 has 15 amino acids. Germline V gives CDR1 MDHEN, CDR2 SYDVKM. After removal of 4 bases from V and 5 bases from J, the junction contained 7 bases not matched to a gene. Written as DNA, the CDR3 is TGTGCCAGCAGTTCTACTAGCGGACCTCACAATGAGCAGTTCTTC. It yields the protein CASSSTSGPHNEQFF.

The V call is TRBV5-1, the J call TRBJ2-1; TRBD2 is a possible D gene (6 bases). The CDR3 contains 14 residues. Germline CDR1 reads SGHRS; CDR2 reads YFSETQ. The ends were cut back, 0 bases at V and 7 bases at J, with 11 bases in the middle. The CDR3 here is CASSLGGDGNEQFF. The DNA for the CDR3 is TGCGCCAGCAGCTTGGGGGGGGATGGAAATGAGCAGTTCTTC.

The chain employs TRBV19 and TRBJ2-3, with 11 bases matching TRBD2. Germline V lookup: CDR1 LNHDA, CDR2 SQIVND (reference sequence). After removal of 7 bases from V and 7 bases from J, the junction contained 4 bases not matched to a gene. The CDR3 length is 13 residues. In nucleotides, the CDR3 is TGTGCCAGTACGACTAGCGGGGATCATACGCAGTATTTT. It specifies CASTTSGDHTQYF.

V usage is TRBV28 and J usage is TRBJ2-1, with 15 bases identical to TRBD2. The CDR3 loop spans 17 amino acids. The germline gives CDR1 MDHEN, CDR2 SYDVKM. Trimming removed 4 bases from V and 7 bases from J; junction bases left unmatched: 8. DNA for the CDR3: TGTGCCAGCAGTTCCGGACTAGCGGGAGGGCCTGGGAATGAGCAGTTCTTC. This codes for CASSSGLAGGPGNEQFF.

J is TRBJ1-5 and V is TRBV7-6; TRBD1 might be the D (6 bases). Trimming took off 5 bases at V and 2 bases at J, with 16 bases between the two ends. Looked up from germline, CDR1 is SGHVS and CDR2 is FNYEAQ. The CDR3 covers 16 residues. The CDR3 coding sequence is TGTGCCAGCAGCCCGGGACATTCGCGGCGCAATCAGCCCCAGCATTTT. Its translation is CASSPGHSRRNQPQHF.

The rearrangement uses TRBV5-4 and TRBJ1-2, with D hard to call. V gave up 4 bases and J gave up 4 bases, with 14 bases separating them. Germline V CDR1 and CDR2: SGHNT, YYREEE (reference sequence). The CDR3 totals 14 residues. This CDR3 is CASSPWTEGYGYTF. CDR3 bases: TGTGCCAGCAGCCCTTGGACCGAGGGCTATGGCTACACCTTC.

Points on this clone: The junction departs from germline at one end; a sequencing error may be responsible. This chain joins TRBV6-5 and TRBJ1-2; the match to TRBD1 covers 7 bases. CDR1 and CDR2 from the germline V gene are MNHEY and SVGAGI. CDR3 length: 13 residues. CDR3 in DNA: TGTACCAGCAGGCTCGCAGGGGGTATGTCCTACACCTTC. This codes for CTSRLAGGMSYTF.

The V gene is TRBV4-3, the J gene TRBJ2-5; the D gene is possibly TRBD1 (5 bases). The CDR3 covers 15 residues. V was trimmed by 0 bases and J by 4 bases, leaving 12 bases between them. In germline, CDR1 is LGHNA, CDR2 YSLEER. Written as DNA, the CDR3 is TGCGCCAGCAGCCAAGACGGAGTTAGGGGAGAGACCCAGTACTTC. This codes for CASSQDGVRGETQYF.

CDR3 in DNA: TGTGCCAGCAGCTTGCGAGGGGGCAATAGAACCGGGGAGCTGTTTTTT. Translating it yields CASSLRGGNRTGELFF. This chain joins TRBV11-3 and TRBJ2-2; TRBD1 matches at 7 bases. V gave up 3 bases and J gave up 5 bases; unmatched junction bases: 9. CDR1 SGHNT and CDR2 YENEEA come from the germline V gene. The CDR3 is 16 residues long.

Written as DNA, the CDR3 is TGTGCCAGCAGTTACTCTGGGACTAGCGGGAAAGAGACCCAGTACTTC. Its protein product is CASSYSGTSGKETQYF. The chain links TRBV6-5 to TRBJ2-5, with 13 bases matching TRBD2. This CDR3 spans 16 amino acids. The V and J ends lost 0 bases and 3 bases, in that order; junction bases with no gene match: 1. Per germline, CDR1 MNHEY and CDR2 SVGAGI.

The V and J genes are TRBV5-4 and TRBJ1-2; D may be TRBD1 (6 bases). CDR1 and CDR2 (germline): SGHNT, YYREEE (reference sequence). The V and J ends lost 5 bases and 4 bases respectively, with 12 bases between them. The length of the CDR3 is 13 residues. This chain's CDR3 is CASSSEQGYGYTF. The CDR3 bases are TGTGCCAGCAGTTCCGAACAGGGCTATGGCTACACCTTC.

This chain links TRBV4-1 with TRBJ1-2, with 7 positions matching TRBD1. With V trimmed by 0 bases and J by 1 base, 5 bases remained unmatched. CDR1 MGHRA and CDR2 YSYEKL come from the germline V gene. The CDR3 length is 16 residues. The CDR3 DNA follows: TGCGCCAGCAGCCAAGATGGGACAGCAAGTAACTATGGCTACACCTTC. It is translated as CASSQDGTASNYGYTF.

The chain joins TRBV29-1 to TRBJ2-5; D is possibly TRBD2 (7 bases). The CDR3 contains 15 residues. V gave up 8 bases and J gave up 4 bases, with 23 bases separating them. Germline V CDR1 and CDR2: SQVTM, ANQGSEA. The CDR3 loop is CSTRGASQFPETQYF. The CDR3 DNA follows: TGCAGCACCCGGGGGGCGTCTCAATTCCCAGAGACCCAGTACTTC.

The V and J genes are TRBV29-1 and TRBJ1-2; TRBD1 matches at 7 bases. This CDR3 has 15 amino acids. Trimming cost V 0 bases and J 2 bases; bases outside gene matches: 6. Germline loops: CDR1 SQVTM, CDR2 ANQGSEA. CDR3 in amino acids: CSVEDYDRANYGYTF. The CDR3 coding sequence is TGCAGCGTTGAAGATTATGACAGGGCGAACTATGGCTACACCTTC.

To note about this clone: One junction end does not reproduce the germline sequence, and a read error may be involved. The chain is built from TRBV5-1 and TRBJ1-1, with D tentatively TRBD1 (6 bases). Germline V gene data show CDR1 as SGHRS and CDR2 as YFSETQ. The CDR3 has 15 amino acids. CDR3 bases: TGCGCCAGCAGCTTGGAGGGAGGGGGGAACACTGAAGCTTCCTTT. Translated, it gives CASSLEGGGNTEASF. Looking up the rest from reference TRBV5-1 and TRBJ1-1 gives the full variable domain: KAGVTQTPRYLIKTRGQQVTLSCSPISGHRSVSWYQQTPGQGLQFLFEYFSETQRNKGNFPGRFSGRQFSNSRSEMNVSTLELGDSALYLCASSLEGGGNTEASFGQGTRLTVV.

The rearrangement links TRBV7-2 to TRBJ1-1; the D gene is possibly TRBD1 (5 bases). Germline V CDR1 and CDR2: SGHTA, FQGNSA. This CDR3 contains 13 residues. V gave up 1 base and J gave up 11 bases, with 14 bases separating them. CDR3 nucleotides: TGTGCCAGCAGCTTAGATAGGGCTCGGGGGGCTTTCTTT. This sequence encodes CASSLDRARGAFF.

The chain links TRBV7-9 to TRBJ2-3; TRBD2 might be the D (6 bases). CDR1 and CDR2 from the germline V gene are SEHNR and FQNEAQ (reference sequence). The CDR3 sequence is 16 residues long. Between the trimmed V and J ends, which lost 5 bases and 4 bases, there was a span of 19 bases. The CDR3 here is CASSVPLGRDSDTQYF. As DNA, the CDR3 is TGTGCCAGCAGCGTTCCTTTGGGGCGGGACTCAGATACGCAGTATTTT. Full variable domain (rest looked up from reference TRBV7-9 and TRBJ2-3): DTGVSQNPRHKITKRGQNVTFRCDPISEHNRLYWYRQTLGQGPEFLTYFQNEAQLEKSRLLSDRFSAERPKGSFSTLEIQRTEQGDSAMYLCASSVPLGRDSDTQYFGPGTRLTVL.

The rearrangement links TRBV29-1 to TRBJ2-5; 7 bases match TRBD1. The CDR3 runs 15 residues. The V segment lost 6 bases and the J segment 2 bases; nucleotides outside the gene matches: 12. Germline assignment: CDR1 SQVTM and CDR2 ANQGSEA. The CDR3 DNA reads TGCAGCGTGCCGCCCCACACGGGACAGCAAGAGACCCAGTACTTC. Its protein is CSVPPHTGQQETQYF.

The J gene is TRBJ2-4, the V gene TRBV13; 7 bases align to TRBD1. In germline, CDR1 is PRHDT, CDR2 FYEKMQ (reference sequence). This CDR3 is 14 amino acids long. The J segment lost 6 bases and the V segment lost 3 bases, leaving 5 bases of the junction unmatched. The CDR3 reads CASSLGQGVNIQYF. The CDR3 nucleotides read TGTGCCAGCAGCTTGGGCCAGGGGGTAAACATTCAGTACTTC.

J is TRBJ1-1 and V is TRBV5-1; TRBD1 matches 8 bases. V lost 5 bases and J lost 4; bases outside the gene matches: 7. CDR3 length equals 14 residues. The germline V gene encodes CDR1 SGHRS and CDR2 YFSETQ. The CDR3 region has the DNA TGCGCCAGCAGGTCGCTTACAGGGGGCACTGAAGCTTTCTTT. It codes for CASRSLTGGTEAFF.

Comments on this clone: Germline and junction disagree at one end, which may indicate a read error. CDR3 loop: CASSLAFRKDRVSTIF. The CDR3 DNA reads as TGTGCCAGCAGCTTAGCGTTTCGTAAGGACAGGGTAAGCACGATCTTC. The chain uses TRBV7-8 and TRBJ2-1; TRBD1 agrees at 8 bases. The CDR3 length is 16 residues. The V gene's germline CDR1 is SGHVS and CDR2 FQNEAQ.

The CDR3 DNA reads as TGTGCCAGCAGTTCTATAGGGGGTGAAGGTGGCTACACCTTC. Amino acids: CASSSIGGEGGYTF. The chain joins TRBV28 to TRBJ1-2; tentative D call: TRBD1 (6 bases). Per germline, CDR1 MDHEN and CDR2 SYDVKM. CDR3 length equals 14 residues. The V gene lost 4 bases and the J gene lost 7 bases, with 16 bases spanning the gap.

The gene calls are TRBV7-3 and TRBJ2-2, with D hard to call. Germline lookup yields CDR1 SGHTA and CDR2 FQGTGA. The CDR3 is 16 amino acids. With 5 bases removed from V and 0 bases from J, the gap between germline ends came to 13 bases. The CDR3 reads CASSPGFLANTGELFF. CDR3 coding DNA: TGTGCCAGCAGCCCCGGGTTCCTCGCGAACACCGGGGAGCTGTTTTTT.